The clone carrying this T cell receptor (beta chain) is medium-sized in the sample. What it recognizes is unknown. The template was genomic DNA from peripheral blood, not RNA. Rearranged V-D-J TRB sequences were amplified with a mixed TRB-A/B primer pool. MiXCR was run by TCRdb on the multiplex PCR reads, yielding one entry per CDR3 protein. The sample lists around 4,000 distinct CDR3 sequences, roughly 31% occurring once. Germline V gene data show CDR1 as LNHDA and CDR2 as SQIVND (reference sequence). This CDR3 is 12 amino acids long. The V gene lost 6 bases and the J gene lost 1 base, with 5 bases spanning the gap. These data are taken from a study of T cell repertoires in aging, cancer and after chemotherapy. Across the whole study: Healthy donor repertoires were recorded over several months to years and showed clear clonal overlap.

Notes on the study in general: In cancer patients, declining TCR diversity with age involved lost richness and lost evenness. The repertoire data cannot show anything about immunological memory following chemotherapy. Rebound thymic output was suggested by rising median generation probability during chemotherapy in each cancer cohort.

The sample was blood. The chain recombines TRBV19 with TRBJ2-3, with no clear D. This TCR came from a human donor in good health. DNA for the CDR3: TGTGCCAGTAGGAAGGGCACAGATACGCAGTATTTT. It codes for CASRKGTDTQYF.